The text below deals with one TCR beta chain. The target antigen is unknown. This sample is part of a study of blood T cells in healthy people across ages. Whole-study results and caveats: Because sorting was not performed, PBMCs prevented conclusive naive versus antigen-experienced comparison. Estimated diversity that came from one million T cells was considered an underestimate.

Next came a second PCR, run for about 7 to 12 cycles, which used a sample-barcoded 5' primer along with a J-beta primer mix. Using its own MiXCR run on the 5' RACE reads, TCRdb lists one record per CDR3 protein. The sample lists roughly 550,000 distinct CDR3 sequences, approximately 25% occurring once. In germline, CDR1 is DFQATT, CDR2 SNEGSKA (reference sequence). The CDR3 extends over 13 amino acids. The germline V and J ends were trimmed by 7 bases and 0 bases, with 10 bases remaining between them. The same data also went into a second study, on T cells of mothers and their children. That report adds: The authors added sample barcodes and 2-4 random nucleotides using the M1S primer of the second PCR.

Sequencing used blood. The clonotype was recovered from a boy younger than 18 in good health. This chain connects TRBV20-1 to TRBJ1-5; D gene uncertain. The chain's CDR3 is CSGATDSNQPQHF. The CDR3 region has the DNA TGCAGTGGCGCAACCGATAGCAATCAGCCCCAGCATTTT.